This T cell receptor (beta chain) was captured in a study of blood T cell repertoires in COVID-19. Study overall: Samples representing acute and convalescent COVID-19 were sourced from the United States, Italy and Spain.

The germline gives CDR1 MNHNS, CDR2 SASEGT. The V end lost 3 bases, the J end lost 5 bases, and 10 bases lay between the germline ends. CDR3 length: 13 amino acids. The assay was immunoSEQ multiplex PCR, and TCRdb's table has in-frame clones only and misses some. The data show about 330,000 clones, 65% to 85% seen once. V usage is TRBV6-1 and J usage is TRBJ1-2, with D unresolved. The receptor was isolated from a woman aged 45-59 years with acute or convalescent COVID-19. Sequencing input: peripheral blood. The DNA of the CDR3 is TGTGCCAGCAGTGACACCATCGGGTATGGCTACACCTTC. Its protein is CASSDTIGYGYTF.